A single sample gave rise to the 25 T cell receptor beta chains below, sequenced in a study of shared T cell receptors in the human thymus. TCRdb keeps only in-frame clones here, not all; method: immunoSEQ multiplex PCR. The sample lists 720,000 or so clones; approximately 85% were seen once. These data were also filed under a second study, of human thymus T cells.

The sequencing input was thymocytes. These receptors came from a girl less than two years old with a congenital heart defect.

The V gene is TRBV7-2, the J gene TRBJ2-2; TRBD1 agrees at 10 bases. The germline CDR1 and CDR2 sequences are SGHTA and FQGNSA. The CDR3 runs to 16 residues. The J segment lost 5 bases and the V segment lost 7 bases, leaving 10 bases of the junction unmatched. CDR3 amino acids: CASITGLGQGTGELFF. The CDR3 nucleotides are TGTGCCAGCATCACCGGACTGGGACAGGGGACCGGGGAGCTGTTTTTT.

The chain uses TRBV4-3 and TRBJ2-1; TRBD2 matches 13 bases. Germline V gives CDR1 LGHNA, CDR2 YSLEER. V shed 4 bases and J 13 bases; nucleotides not matched to a gene: 16. This CDR3 comprises 17 residues. The CDR3 here is CASSPRGLAGRPRSQFF. CDR3 sequence (DNA): TGCGCCAGCAGCCCCCGGGGACTAGCGGGGCGGCCACGATCCCAGTTCTTC.

The sample holds a few counts of this clone. This chain links TRBV18 with TRBJ2-5; a possible D gene is TRBD1 (6 bases). Between the trimmed V and J ends, which lost 3 bases and 1 base, there was a span of 12 bases. Germline CDR1 reads KGHSH; CDR2 reads LQKENI. The CDR3 has 15 residues. CDR3 loop: CASSPLHRVQETQYF. Here the CDR3 DNA reads TGTGCCAGCTCACCGCTGCACAGGGTCCAAGAGACCCAGTACTTC.

This chain uses TRBV4-3 with TRBJ1-3; D unresolved. The germline V gene has CDR1 LGHNA and CDR2 YSLEER. V was trimmed by 4 bases and J by 0 bases, leaving 16 bases between them. The length of the CDR3 is 17 residues. For the CDR3, the DNA is TGCGCCAGCAGCCCGACGGGGTCCGGGAACTCTGGAAACACCATATATTTT. This translates into CASSPTGSGNSGNTIYF.

V usage is TRBV6-5 and J usage is TRBJ2-2; D gene uncertain. CDR1 and CDR2 (germline): MNHEY, SVGAGI. V was shortened by 4 bases and J by 9 bases, with 12 bases between the two germline ends. The CDR3 extends over 13 amino acids. The DNA for the CDR3 is TGTGCCAGCAGTTGCTACCACAGCTGGGAGCTGTTTTTT. Its protein product is CASSCYHSWELFF.

This chain uses TRBV7-2 with TRBJ2-7, with TRBD2 identical over 8 bases. The CDR3 has 15 residues. J was trimmed by 3 bases and V by 2 bases; bases with no gene match: 6. Germline V gene sequence: CDR1 SGHTA, CDR2 FQGNSA. CDR3 DNA: TGTGCCAGCAGCTTACGCGGGGGGCCTTACTACGAGCAGTACTTC. It encodes CASSLRGGPYYEQYF.

The chain carries TRBV10-3 and TRBJ2-4; no definite D call. The CDR3 consists of 13 residues. The germline V gene has CDR1 ENHRY and CDR2 SYGVKD. V was trimmed by 5 bases and J by 2 bases, leaving 7 bases between them. CDR3 amino acids: CAISRGSKNIQYF. The CDR3 DNA reads as TGTGCCATCAGTCGAGGTTCCAAAAACATTCAGTACTTC.

The gene calls are TRBV10-3 and TRBJ1-2, with TRBD1 as a possible D gene (5 bases). CDR1 ENHRY and CDR2 SYGVKD come from the germline V gene. The V gene lost 8 bases and the J gene lost 2 bases, with 21 bases spanning the gap. The CDR3 runs 16 residues. As DNA, the CDR3 is TGTGCCATCGGACCCCTCGGGGGACGGGGGAACTATGGCTACACCTTC. It is translated as CAIGPLGGRGNYGYTF.

This clone was found once. This sequence joins TRBV11-3 and TRBJ2-4; maybe TRBD1 (6 bases). CDR1 is SGHNT and CDR2 is YENEEA in the germline V gene. Between the trimmed V and J ends, which lost 1 base and 4 bases, there was a span of 11 bases. The CDR3 is 15 residues long. This chain's CDR3 is CASSLGPGVKNIQYF. CDR3 nucleotide sequence: TGTGCCAGCAGCTTAGGTCCAGGGGTAAAAAACATTCAGTACTTC. The variable domain in full, with the rest retrieved from reference TRBV11-3 and TRBJ2-4, is EAGVVQSPRYKIIEKKQPVAFWCNPISGHNTLYWYLQNLGQGPELLIRYENEEAVDDSQLPKDRFSAERLKGVDSTLKIQPAELGDSAVYLCASSLGPGVKNIQYFGAGTRLSVL.

The chain couples TRBV9 to TRBJ1-5; tentatively, D is TRBD1 (6 bases). The CDR3 loop spans 18 amino acids. Trimming shortened V by 4 bases and J by 2 bases, and 22 bases separated the two germline ends. CDR1 is SGDLS and CDR2 is YYNGEE in the germline V gene. The CDR3 DNA sequence: TGTGCCAGCAGCTTCGGGGTAGGGCGGCCAGGGGGCAATCAGCCCCAGCATTTT. Protein: CASSFGVGRPGGNQPQHF.

In DNA, the CDR3 is TGTGCCAGCACTCTGCGAGATGGCTACACCTTC. Translated, it gives CASTLRDGYTF. The V call is TRBV6-6, the J call TRBJ1-2, with D unresolved. The CDR3 is made up of 11 amino acids. Trimming took off 7 bases at V and 6 bases at J, with 9 bases between the two ends. The germline gives CDR1 MNHNY, CDR2 SVGAGI (reference sequence).

This clone was detected a few times. The chain joins TRBV10-1 to TRBJ2-1; 9 bases agree with TRBD2. CDR1 and CDR2 from the germline V gene are WNHNN and SYGVQD (reference sequence). The V and J ends lost 4 bases and 2 bases, in that order; junction bases with no gene match: 3. The CDR3 is 15 residues long. In DNA, the CDR3 is TGCGCCAGCAGTGGAAAGCGGGGGGCCTACAATGAGCAGTTCTTC. Protein product: CASSGKRGAYNEQFF.

This chain joins TRBV5-4 and TRBJ2-3; a possible D gene is TRBD2 (6 bases). The CDR3 spans 15 residues. Germline CDR1 SGHNT, CDR2 YYREEE (reference sequence). The germline V and J ends were trimmed by 0 bases and 0 bases, with 8 bases remaining between them. This CDR3 reads CASSLELASTDTQYF. For the CDR3, the DNA is TGTGCCAGCAGCTTGGAACTAGCTAGCACAGATACGCAGTATTTT.

The V and J genes are TRBV5-6 and TRBJ1-1, with 8 positions matching TRBD1. The ends lost 0 bases at V and 4 bases at J; junction bases unmatched: 2. CDR1 and CDR2 from the germline V gene are SGHDT and YYEEEE. The CDR3 covers 14 residues. The CDR3 nucleotides are TGTGCCAGCAGCTTGGGACAGGGGCCCACTGAAGCTTTCTTT. Translated, it gives CASSLGQGPTEAFF.

The chain carries TRBV4-1 and TRBJ2-1; D is unresolved. Deletions cut 4 bases from V and 1 base from J, with 11 bases between. Per the germline V gene, CDR1 is MGHRA and CDR2 is YSYEKL. This CDR3 has 15 residues. CDR3 in DNA: TGCGCCAGCAGCCCCCTATTTTATTCCTACAATGAGCAGTTCTTC. It translates to CASSPLFYSYNEQFF.

V and J are TRBV2 and TRBJ1-2; no clear D. V was clipped by 8 bases and J by 11 bases, with 6 bases between them. The CDR3 spans 8 residues. Germline-derived CDR1 and CDR2 are SNHLY and FYNNEI. CDR3 protein: CASRGYTF. CDR3 bases: TGTGCCAGCCGGGGATACACCTTC.

The V call is TRBV9, the J call TRBJ2-2, with 7 bases that match TRBD1. Germline CDR1 and CDR2: SGDLS and YYNGEE. The CDR3 runs 15 residues. J lost 2 bases, V lost 3 bases, and 4 bases had no gene match. The CDR3 region is CASSARTGNTGELFF. In DNA, the CDR3 is TGTGCCAGCAGCGCCCGGACAGGAAACACCGGGGAGCTGTTTTTT. Together with reference TRBV9 and TRBJ2-2, the CDR3 gives the full variable domain: DSGVTQTPKHLITATGQRVTLRCSPRSGDLSVYWYQQSLDQGLQFLIQYYNGEERAKGNILERFSAQQFPDLHSELNLSSLELGDSALYFCASSARTGNTGELFFGEGSRLTVL.

The chain carries TRBV18 and TRBJ1-2; 7 nucleotides agree with TRBD1. Per germline, CDR1 KGHSH and CDR2 LQKENI. The CDR3 length is 15 residues. With V trimmed by 8 bases and J by 8 bases, 17 bases remained unmatched. CDR3 residues: CASTAYTGEVGGYTF. In DNA form, the CDR3 reads TGTGCCAGCACAGCCTACACAGGGGAAGTTGGCGGCTACACCTTC.

This clone has just a few counts. The genes are TRBV27 and TRBJ1-2, with 9 bases fitting TRBD1. CDR1 is MNHEY and CDR2 is SMNVEV in the germline V gene (reference sequence). V lost 4 bases to trimming and J lost 7 bases; unmatched junction nucleotides: 10. The CDR3 is made up of 15 amino acids. CDR3 sequence (DNA): TGTGCCAGCAGTTCACCGGGACAGGGTTCCGGTGGCTACACCTTC. It translates to CASSSPGQGSGGYTF.

V is TRBV4-1 and J is TRBJ2-2; 8 positions agree with TRBD2. The germline CDR1 and CDR2 sequences are MGHRA and YSYEKL. The CDR3 runs to 16 residues. J was trimmed by 6 bases and V by 2 bases; bases with no gene match: 8. CDR3 sequence: CASSQPSGGGPGELFF. The CDR3 nucleotides are TGCGCCAGCAGCCAACCTTCGGGAGGGGGGCCCGGGGAGCTGTTTTTT.

The chain couples TRBV7-8 to TRBJ2-3, with 9 bases lining up with TRBD1. Germline V gene data show CDR1 as SGHVS and CDR2 as FQNEAQ. After removal of 5 bases from V and 5 bases from J, the junction contained 11 bases not matched to a gene. The CDR3 consists of 16 residues. CDR3 nucleotide sequence: TGTGCCAGCAGCCCCAGCGGGACAGGGTCGATAGATACGCAGTATTTT. It specifies CASSPSGTGSIDTQYF.

DNA of the CDR3: TGTGCCAGCAGCCCACAAAGACAGGCAACCTCTGGAAACACCATATATTTT. Translated: CASSPQRQATSGNTIYF. The chain has TRBV7-2 and TRBJ1-3, with D possibly matching TRBD1 (6 bases). V lost 5 bases, J lost 0 bases, and 17 bases lay in between. CDR1 and CDR2 from the germline V gene are SGHTA and FQGNSA. The CDR3 loop spans 17 amino acids. The entire variable domain, with the rest obtained from reference TRBV7-2 and TRBJ1-3, is as follows: GAGVSQSPSNKVTEKGKDVELRCDPISGHTALYWYRQSLGQGLEFLIYFQGNSAPDKSGLPSDRFSAERTGGSVSTLTIQRTQQEDSAVYLCASSPQRQATSGNTIYFGEGSWLTVV.

The chain carries TRBV29-1 and TRBJ1-2; tentatively, D is TRBD1 (6 bases). Germline assignment: CDR1 SQVTM and CDR2 ANQGSEA. The CDR3 runs to 12 residues. CDR3 loop: CSTWGRVYGYTF. Written as DNA, the CDR3 is TGCAGTACCTGGGGGCGCGTCTATGGCTACACCTTC.

This chain uses TRBV9 with TRBJ2-3; 12 bases are shared with TRBD2. From germline, CDR1 is SGDLS and CDR2 YYNGEE. The CDR3 has 17 amino acids. The junction had 11 bases not matched to a gene; V was cut back by 3 bases and J by 6 bases. The CDR3 coding sequence is TGTGCCAGCAGCGCACCTGCGACTAGCGGGGGCGCGGATACGCAGTATTTT. Translated, it gives CASSAPATSGGADTQYF.

The chain has TRBV6-6 and TRBJ1-1; D ambiguous. Germline V CDR1 and CDR2: MNHNY, SVGAGI (reference sequence). Trimming removed 2 bases at V and 11 bases at J, with 18 bases between. The CDR3 sequence is 14 residues long. The DNA of the CDR3 is TGTGCCAGCAGTTACCCCGCCGAGGGAGTTATGGCTTTCTTT. This translates into CASSYPAEGVMAFF.